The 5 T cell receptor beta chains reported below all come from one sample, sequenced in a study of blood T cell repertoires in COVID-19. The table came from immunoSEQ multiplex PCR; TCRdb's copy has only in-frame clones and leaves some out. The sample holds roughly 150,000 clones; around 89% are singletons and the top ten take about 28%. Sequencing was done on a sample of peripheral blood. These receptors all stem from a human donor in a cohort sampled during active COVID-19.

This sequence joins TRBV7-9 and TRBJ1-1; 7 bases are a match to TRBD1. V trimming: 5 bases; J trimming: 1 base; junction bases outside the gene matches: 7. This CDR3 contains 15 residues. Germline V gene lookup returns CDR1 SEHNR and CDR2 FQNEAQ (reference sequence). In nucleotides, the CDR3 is TGTGCCAGCAGCCCCTGGACAGGAGCGAACACTGAAGCTTTCTTT. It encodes CASSPWTGANTEAFF.

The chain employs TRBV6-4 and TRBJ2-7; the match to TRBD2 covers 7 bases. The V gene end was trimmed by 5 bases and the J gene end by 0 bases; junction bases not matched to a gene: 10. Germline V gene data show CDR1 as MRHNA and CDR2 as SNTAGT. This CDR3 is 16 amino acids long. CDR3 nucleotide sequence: TGTGCCAGCAGTCCTCCCCCGCGGGGGTTCTCCTACGAGCAGTACTTC. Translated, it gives CASSPPPRGFSYEQYF.

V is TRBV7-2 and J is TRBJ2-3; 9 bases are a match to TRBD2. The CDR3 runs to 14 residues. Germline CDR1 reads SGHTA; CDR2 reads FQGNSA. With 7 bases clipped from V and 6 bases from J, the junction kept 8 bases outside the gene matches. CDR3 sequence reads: CASKMASGVDTQYF. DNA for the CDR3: TGTGCCAGCAAAATGGCTAGCGGGGTGGATACGCAGTATTTT.

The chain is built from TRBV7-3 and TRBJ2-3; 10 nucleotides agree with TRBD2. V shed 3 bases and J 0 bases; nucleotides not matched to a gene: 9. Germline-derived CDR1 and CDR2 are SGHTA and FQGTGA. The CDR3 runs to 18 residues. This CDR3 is CASSFGPSGGSSTDTQYF. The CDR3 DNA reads TGTGCCAGCAGCTTTGGGCCTAGCGGGGGATCTAGCACAGATACGCAGTATTTT. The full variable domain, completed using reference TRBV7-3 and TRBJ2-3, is GAGVSQTPSNKVTEKGKYVELRCDPISGHTALYWYRQSLGQGPEFLIYFQGTGAADDSGLPNDRFFAVRPEGSVSTLKIQRTERGDSAVYLCASSFGPSGGSSTDTQYFGPGTRLTVL.

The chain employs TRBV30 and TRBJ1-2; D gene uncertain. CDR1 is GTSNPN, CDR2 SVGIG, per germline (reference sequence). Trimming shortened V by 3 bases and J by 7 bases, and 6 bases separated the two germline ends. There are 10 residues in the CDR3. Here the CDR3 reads CAWRESGYTF. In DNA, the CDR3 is TGTGCCTGGAGGGAGTCTGGCTACACCTTC.